These 15 T cell receptor beta chains originate from one sample sequenced in a study of blood T cell dynamics during melanoma immunotherapy. The table came from immunoSEQ multiplex PCR; TCRdb's copy has only in-frame clones and leaves some out. The sample has fewer than 16,000 clones; more than 75% are singletons. Documented time point: pre-treatment baseline. The sample here was blood, taken from a patient treated with checkpoint blockade. All receptors derive from a human donor with melanoma.

This clone was counted a single time. The junction differs from germline at one of its ends, possibly a read error. The chain employs TRBV6-4 and TRBJ2-7, with D tentatively TRBD1 (7 bases). The germline CDR1 and CDR2 sequences are MRHNA and SNTAGT. This CDR3 region has 16 residues. The CDR3 DNA follows: TGTGCCAGCAGTTACTCGACGGGGGACAGCTCCTACGAGCAGTACTTC. Its translation is CASSYSTGDSSYEQYF.

The chain has TRBV5-6 and TRBJ2-5; 8 bases map to TRBD1. The CDR3 length is 16 residues. V lost 2 bases, J lost 5 bases, and 11 bases stayed unmatched. Per the germline V gene, CDR1 is SGHDT and CDR2 is YYEEEE. The CDR3 loop reads CASSFMPGQATETQYF. The CDR3, as DNA: TGTGCCAGCAGCTTTATGCCGGGACAGGCGACGGAGACCCAGTACTTC.

The chain employs TRBV18 and TRBJ1-3, with D tentatively TRBD1 (5 bases). CDR3 length: 14 amino acids. V lost 2 bases to trimming and J lost 3 bases, with 8 bases between them. Germline values: CDR1 KGHSH, CDR2 LQKENI. In DNA, the CDR3 is TGTGCCAGCTCACCATGGGGGAGTGGAAACACCATATATTTT. This translates into CASSPWGSGNTIYF.

V and J are TRBV7-9 and TRBJ2-5, with D perhaps TRBD1 (6 bases). The length of the CDR3 is 11 residues. Germline-derived CDR1 and CDR2 are SEHNR and FQNEAQ (reference sequence). V was cut by 5 bases and J by 7 bases, with 8 bases left in between. CDR3 DNA: TGTGCCAGCAGCCAGACAGGGACCCAGTACTTC. This translates into CASSQTGTQYF.

This clone was counted a few times. The chain has TRBV19 and TRBJ1-1, with 7 positions matching TRBD1. Trimming took 7 bases from V and 1 from J; bases not matched to a gene: 6. The CDR3 covers 14 residues. Per germline, CDR1 LNHDA and CDR2 SQIVND (reference sequence). The CDR3 loop is CASNVQGSNTEAFF. The CDR3 region has the DNA TGTGCCAGTAATGTACAGGGGTCGAACACTGAAGCTTTCTTT.

The chain combines TRBV5-4 with TRBJ1-1, with TRBD1 identical over 12 bases. Germline V lookup: CDR1 SGHNT, CDR2 YYREEE (reference sequence). Trimming took 5 bases from V and 4 from J; bases not matched to a gene: 6. The CDR3 is made up of 15 amino acids. CDR3 sequence reads: CASRSGTGGPTEAFF. The CDR3 region has the DNA TGTGCCAGCAGGTCCGGGACAGGGGGCCCCACTGAAGCTTTCTTT.

This rearrangement joins TRBV30 to TRBJ1-4; a possible D gene is TRBD1 (6 bases). Per germline, CDR1 GTSNPN and CDR2 SVGIG (reference sequence). V was clipped by 1 base and J by 8 bases, with 14 bases between them. This CDR3 spans 14 amino acids. CDR3 coding DNA: TGTGCCTGGAGTGATGGACAGCTTCGGGAAAAACTGTTTTTT. Translation gives CAWSDGQLREKLFF.

This chain joins TRBV9 and TRBJ2-5; tentatively, D is TRBD2 (6 bases). Trimming shortened V by 0 bases and J by 5 bases, and 11 bases separated the two germline ends. Germline V gives CDR1 SGDLS, CDR2 YYNGEE. The CDR3 totals 14 residues. CDR3 region: CASSVDPGRETQYF. The DNA for the CDR3 is TGTGCCAGCAGCGTAGACCCGGGGAGGGAGACCCAGTACTTC.

This chain uses TRBV5-6 with TRBJ2-3; D gene unclear. Germline V gives CDR1 SGHDT, CDR2 YYEEEE. CDR3 size: 11 residues. Trimming cost V 2 bases and J 5 bases, with 3 bases left between them. The CDR3 DNA reads as TGTGCCAGCAGCTTTGGAGATACGCAGTATTTT. This gives the protein CASSFGDTQYF.

The gene calls are TRBV11-2 and TRBJ1-1; 9 bases agree with TRBD1. Germline V CDR1 and CDR2: SGHAT, FQNNGV. The J segment lost 2 bases and the V segment lost 2 bases, leaving 6 bases of the junction unmatched. The CDR3 sequence is 16 residues long. The CDR3 here is CASSLPRDRDNTEAFF. The CDR3 nucleotides are TGTGCCAGCAGCTTACCCCGGGACAGGGATAACACTGAAGCTTTCTTT.

This clone was seen only a few times. The chain uses TRBV27 and TRBJ1-6; D remains unclear. V was trimmed by 3 bases and J by 5 bases, leaving 2 bases between them. The CDR3 runs 12 residues. Germline values: CDR1 MNHEY, CDR2 SMNVEV (reference sequence). The CDR3 is CASSFDNSPLHF. DNA for the CDR3: TGTGCCAGCAGTTTTGATAATTCACCCCTCCACTTT.

The genes are TRBV7-9 and TRBJ2-7; 8 positions match TRBD1. CDR3 length equals 14 residues. Germline V lookup: CDR1 SEHNR, CDR2 FQNEAQ (reference sequence). Trimming cost V 4 bases and J 3 bases; bases outside gene matches: 5. The CDR3 region is CASSWGQAYYEQYF. CDR3 coding DNA: TGTGCCAGCAGCTGGGGACAGGCATACTACGAGCAGTACTTC. Combining the CDR3 with reference TRBV7-9 and TRBJ2-7 gives the whole variable domain DTGVSQNPRHKITKRGQNVTFRCDPISEHNRLYWYRQTLGQGPEFLTYFQNEAQLEKSRLLSDRFSAERPKGSFSTLEIQRTEQGDSAMYLCASSWGQAYYEQYFGPGTRLTVT.

The J gene is TRBJ2-1, the V gene TRBV7-8; the D gene is possibly TRBD1 (6 bases). The CDR3 totals 11 residues. Germline V lookup: CDR1 SGHVS, CDR2 FQNEAQ. The ends were cut back, 11 bases at V and 8 bases at J, with 13 bases in the middle. The chain's CDR3 is CAVEGVDEQFF. The CDR3 DNA sequence: TGTGCCGTCGAGGGGGTCGATGAGCAGTTCTTC.

The chain links TRBV6-5 to TRBJ2-5, with TRBD2 identical over 8 bases. CDR3 length: 16 residues. Germline trimming cut 0 bases from V and 6 bases from J; bases unmatched to any gene: 9. Germline CDR1 MNHEY, CDR2 SVGAGI. CDR3 nucleotides: TGTGCCAGCAGTTACTCCCTACCGGGGGGGGGAAAGACCCAGTACTTC. It is translated as CASSYSLPGGGKTQYF.

The chain combines TRBV27 with TRBJ2-5, with D possibly called TRBD1 or TRBD2 (5 bases each). The CDR3 consists of 15 residues. The V end was cut by 1 base, the J end by 5 bases, with 14 bases between. CDR1 is MNHEY and CDR2 is SMNVEV in the germline V gene (reference sequence). This chain's CDR3 is CASSLLRGTSETQYF. The DNA of the CDR3 is TGTGCCAGCAGTTTATTACGGGGCACGTCGGAGACCCAGTACTTC.